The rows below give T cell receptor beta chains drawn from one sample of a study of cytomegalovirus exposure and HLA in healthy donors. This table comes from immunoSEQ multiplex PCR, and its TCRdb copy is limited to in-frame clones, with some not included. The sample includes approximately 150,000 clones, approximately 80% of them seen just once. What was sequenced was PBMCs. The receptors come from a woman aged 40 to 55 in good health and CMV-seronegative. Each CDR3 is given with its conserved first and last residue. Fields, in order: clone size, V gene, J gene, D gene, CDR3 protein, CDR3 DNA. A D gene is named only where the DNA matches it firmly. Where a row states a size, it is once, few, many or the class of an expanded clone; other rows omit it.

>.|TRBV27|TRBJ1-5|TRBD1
CASSWSGTGNQPQHF
TGTGCCAGCAGTTGGAGCGGGACAGGGAATCAGCCCCAGCATTTT
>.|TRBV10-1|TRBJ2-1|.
CASSPQGNYDNEQFF
TGCGCCAGCAGTCCCCAGGGGAATTATGACAATGAGCAGTTCTTC
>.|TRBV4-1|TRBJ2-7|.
CASSQEDYTDSYEQYF
TGCGCCAGCAGCCAAGAAGACTACACAGACTCCTACGAGCAGTACTTC
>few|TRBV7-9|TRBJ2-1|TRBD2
CASSPPSGRPNNEQFF
TGTGCCAGCAGCCCTCCGAGCGGGAGGCCTAACAATGAGCAGTTCTTC
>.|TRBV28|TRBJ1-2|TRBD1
CASSSLQGAGYGYTF
TGTGCCAGCAGTTCCCTACAGGGGGCTGGCTATGGCTACACCTTC
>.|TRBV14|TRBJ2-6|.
CASSLAGANVLTF
TGTGCCAGCAGTCTAGCTGGGGCCAACGTCCTGACTTTC
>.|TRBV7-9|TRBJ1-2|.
CASSFGPTADYGYTF
TGTGCCAGCAGCTTTGGGCCAACAGCTGACTATGGCTACACCTTC
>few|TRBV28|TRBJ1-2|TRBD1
CASEGQGDSNYGYTF
TGTGCCAGTGAGGGACAGGGGGATTCTAACTATGGCTACACCTTC
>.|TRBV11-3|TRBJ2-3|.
CASSLGHLTDTQYF
TGTGCCAGCAGCTTAGGGCACCTCACAGATACGCAGTATTTT
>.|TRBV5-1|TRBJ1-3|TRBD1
CASSLPTGENTIYF
TGCGCCAGCAGCTTGCCGACAGGGGAAAACACCATATATTTT
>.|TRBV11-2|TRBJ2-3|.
CASSSLQRRRGTTDTQYF
TGTGCCAGCAGCTCATTGCAAAGAAGGCGGGGTACAACAGATACGCAGTATTTT
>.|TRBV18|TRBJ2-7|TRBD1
CASSTTRDRAASEQYF
TGTGCCAGCTCGACGACACGGGACAGGGCCGCCAGCGAGCAGTACTTC
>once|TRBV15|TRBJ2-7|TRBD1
CATSRDALTGSYEQYF
TGTGCCACCAGCAGAGATGCTTTGACAGGGTCCTACGAGCAGTACTTC
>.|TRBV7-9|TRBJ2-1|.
CSSSLGLNEQFF
TGTTCCAGCAGCTTAGGTCTCAATGAGCAGTTCTTC
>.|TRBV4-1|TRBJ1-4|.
CASSVTGTAAEKLFF
TGCGCCAGCAGCGTGACAGGTACCGCCGCCGAAAAACTGTTTTTT
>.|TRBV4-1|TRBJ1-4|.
CASSPSRGVGREKLFF
TGCGCCAGCAGCCCCTCACGCGGGGTGGGTAGAGAAAAACTGTTTTTT
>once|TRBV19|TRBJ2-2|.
CASSMTGRVGTGELFF
TGTGCCAGTAGTATGACAGGACGGGTGGGCACCGGGGAGCTGTTTTTT
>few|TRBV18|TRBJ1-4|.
CASSPRVSTNEKLFF
TGTGCCAGCTCACCCAGGGTTTCAACTAATGAAAAACTGTTTTTT
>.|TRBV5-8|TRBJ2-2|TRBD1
CASSPWTGGTGELFF
TGTGCCAGCAGCCCGTGGACAGGGGGCACCGGGGAGCTGTTTTTT
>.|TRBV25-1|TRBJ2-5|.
CASSEARYRETQYF
TGTGCCAGCAGTGAAGCGCGTTATCGGGAGACCCAGTACTTC
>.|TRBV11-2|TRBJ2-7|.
CASSLVGGGSYEQYF
TGTGCCAGCAGCTTAGTAGGGGGGGGATCCTACGAGCAGTACTTC
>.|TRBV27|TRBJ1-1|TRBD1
CASRTTGGTEAFF
TGTGCCAGCAGGACAACAGGGGGCACTGAAGCTTTCTTT
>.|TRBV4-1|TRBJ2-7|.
CASSQVFHFHEQYF
TGCGCCAGCAGCCAAGTTTTTCATTTCCACGAGCAGTACTTC
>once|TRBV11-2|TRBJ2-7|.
CASDATGFDEQYF
TGTGCCAGCGACGCCACAGGGTTCGACGAGCAGTACTTC
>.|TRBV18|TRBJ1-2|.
CASSSDSNYGYTF
TGTGCCAGCTCGTCCGACAGTAACTATGGCTACACCTTC
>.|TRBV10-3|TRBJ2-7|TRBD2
CAISALGLHEQYF
TGTGCCATCAGTGCGCTGGGACTACACGAGCAGTACTTC
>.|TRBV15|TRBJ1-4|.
CATSRQFQEKLFF
TGTGCCACCAGCAGACAGTTCCAGGAAAAACTGTTTTTT
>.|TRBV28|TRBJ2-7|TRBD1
CASRPQGKTYEQYF
TGTGCCAGCAGACCACAGGGGAAGACTTACGAGCAGTACTTC